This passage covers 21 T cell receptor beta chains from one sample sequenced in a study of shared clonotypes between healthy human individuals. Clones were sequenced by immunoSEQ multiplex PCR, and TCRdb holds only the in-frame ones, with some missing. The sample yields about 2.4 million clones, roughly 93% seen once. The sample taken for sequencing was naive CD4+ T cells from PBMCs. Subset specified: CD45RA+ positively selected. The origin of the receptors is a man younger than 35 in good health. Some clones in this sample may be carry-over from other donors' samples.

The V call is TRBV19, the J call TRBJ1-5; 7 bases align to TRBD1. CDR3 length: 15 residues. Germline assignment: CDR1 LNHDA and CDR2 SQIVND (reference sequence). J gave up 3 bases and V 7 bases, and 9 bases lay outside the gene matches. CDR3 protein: CASNSRDSTNQPQHF. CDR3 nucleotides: TGTGCCAGTAATAGCCGGGACAGTACCAATCAGCCCCAGCATTTT.

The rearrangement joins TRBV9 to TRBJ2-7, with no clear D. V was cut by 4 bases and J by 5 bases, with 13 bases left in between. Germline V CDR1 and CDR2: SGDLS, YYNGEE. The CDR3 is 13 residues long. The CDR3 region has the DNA TGTGCCAGCAGCACCCCTCCTAGGCACGAGCAGTACTTC. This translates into CASSTPPRHEQYF.

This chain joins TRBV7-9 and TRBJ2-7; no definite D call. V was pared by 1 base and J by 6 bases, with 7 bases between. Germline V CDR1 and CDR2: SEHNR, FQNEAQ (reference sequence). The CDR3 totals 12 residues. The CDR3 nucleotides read TGTGCCAGCAGCTTAGGCGAGCGCGAGCAGTACTTC. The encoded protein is CASSLGEREQYF. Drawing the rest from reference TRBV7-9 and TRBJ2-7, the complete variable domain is DTGVSQNPRHKITKRGQNVTFRCDPISEHNRLYWYRQTLGQGPEFLTYFQNEAQLEKSRLLSDRFSAERPKGSFSTLEIQRTEQGDSAMYLCASSLGEREQYFGPGTRLTVT.

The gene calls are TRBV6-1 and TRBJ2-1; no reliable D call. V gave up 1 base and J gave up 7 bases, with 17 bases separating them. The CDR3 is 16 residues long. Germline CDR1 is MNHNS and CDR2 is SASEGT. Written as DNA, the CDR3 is TGTGCCAGCAGTGAAGAATCCACCTTCCGAAGGAATGAGCAGTTCTTC. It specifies CASSEESTFRRNEQFF.

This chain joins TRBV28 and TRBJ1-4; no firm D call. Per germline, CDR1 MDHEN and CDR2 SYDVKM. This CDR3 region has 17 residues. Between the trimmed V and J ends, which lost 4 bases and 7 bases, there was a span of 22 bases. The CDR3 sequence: CASSSPVGPEFGEKLFF. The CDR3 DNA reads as TGTGCCAGCAGTTCTCCAGTCGGCCCAGAGTTTGGTGAAAAACTGTTTTTT.

CDR3 loop: CASSPEVGPQKLFF. CDR3 bases: TGCGCCAGCAGCCCGGAGGTCGGGCCACAAAAACTGTTTTTT. The rearrangement links TRBV5-1 to TRBJ1-4; D is undetermined. Germline V gene sequence: CDR1 SGHRS, CDR2 YFSETQ. The CDR3 is 14 residues long. Trimming cost V 4 bases and J 9 bases, with 16 bases left between them.

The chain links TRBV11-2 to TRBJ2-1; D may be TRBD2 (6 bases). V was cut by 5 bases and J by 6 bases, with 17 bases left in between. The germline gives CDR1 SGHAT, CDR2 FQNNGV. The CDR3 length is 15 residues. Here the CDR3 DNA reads TGTGCCAGCAGCCCGGTCCGGGAGTGGGGCAATGAGCAGTTCTTC. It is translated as CASSPVREWGNEQFF.

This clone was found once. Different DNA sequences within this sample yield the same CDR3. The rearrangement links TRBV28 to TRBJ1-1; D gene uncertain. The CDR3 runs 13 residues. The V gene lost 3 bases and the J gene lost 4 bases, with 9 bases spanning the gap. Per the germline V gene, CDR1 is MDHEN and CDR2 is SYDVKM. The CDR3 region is CASSFGGGTEAFF. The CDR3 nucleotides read TGTGCCAGCAGTTTCGGAGGAGGCACTGAAGCTTTCTTT.

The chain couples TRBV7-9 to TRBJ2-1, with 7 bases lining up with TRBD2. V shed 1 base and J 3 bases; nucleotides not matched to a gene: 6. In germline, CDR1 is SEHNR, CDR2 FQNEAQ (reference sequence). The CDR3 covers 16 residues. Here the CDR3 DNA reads TGTGCCAGCAGCTTAGGAGCCCTAGCGGTCTACAATGAGCAGTTCTTC. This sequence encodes CASSLGALAVYNEQFF.

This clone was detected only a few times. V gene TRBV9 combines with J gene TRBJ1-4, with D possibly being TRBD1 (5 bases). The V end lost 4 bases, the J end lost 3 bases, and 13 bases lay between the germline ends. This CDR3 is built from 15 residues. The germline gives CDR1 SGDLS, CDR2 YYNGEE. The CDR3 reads CASSTRQSANEKLFF. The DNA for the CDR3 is TGTGCCAGCAGCACCCGACAGTCAGCTAATGAAAAACTGTTTTTT.

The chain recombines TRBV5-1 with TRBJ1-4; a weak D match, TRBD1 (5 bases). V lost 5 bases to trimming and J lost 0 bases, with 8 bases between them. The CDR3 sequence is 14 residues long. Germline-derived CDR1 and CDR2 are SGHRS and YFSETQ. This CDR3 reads CASRGQTTNEKLFF. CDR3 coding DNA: TGCGCCAGCAGGGGGCAGACAACTAATGAAAAACTGTTTTTT.

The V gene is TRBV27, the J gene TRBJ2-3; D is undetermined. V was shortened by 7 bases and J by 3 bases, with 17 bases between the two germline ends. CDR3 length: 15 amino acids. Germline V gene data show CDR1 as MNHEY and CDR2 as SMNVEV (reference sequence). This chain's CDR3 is CASTPSRVLTDTQYF. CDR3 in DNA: TGTGCCAGCACTCCAAGTCGGGTGTTGACAGATACGCAGTATTTT.

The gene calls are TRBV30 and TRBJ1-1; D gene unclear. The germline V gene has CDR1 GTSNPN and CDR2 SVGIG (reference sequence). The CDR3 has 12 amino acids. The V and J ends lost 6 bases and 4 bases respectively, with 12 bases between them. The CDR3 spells CACQGWGTEAFF. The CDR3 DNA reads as TGTGCCTGCCAAGGGTGGGGCACTGAAGCTTTCTTT. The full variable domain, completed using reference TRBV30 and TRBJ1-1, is SQTIHQWPATLVQPVGSPLSLECTVEGTSNPNLYWYRQAAGRGLQLLFYSVGIGQISSEVPQNLSASRPQDRQFILSSKKLLLSDSGFYLCACQGWGTEAFFGQGTRLTVV.

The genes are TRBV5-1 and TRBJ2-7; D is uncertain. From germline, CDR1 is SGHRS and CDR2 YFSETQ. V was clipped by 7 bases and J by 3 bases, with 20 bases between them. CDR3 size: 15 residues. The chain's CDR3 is CASSGERAGDYEQYF. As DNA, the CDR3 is TGCGCCAGCTCTGGGGAACGGGCAGGCGACTACGAGCAGTACTTC.

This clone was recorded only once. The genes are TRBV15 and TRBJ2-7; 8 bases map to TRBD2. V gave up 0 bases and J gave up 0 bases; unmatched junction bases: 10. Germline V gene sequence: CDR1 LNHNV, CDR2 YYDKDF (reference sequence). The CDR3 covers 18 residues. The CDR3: CATSREVPSGSISYEQYF. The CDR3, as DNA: TGTGCCACCAGCAGAGAGGTTCCTAGCGGGTCTATCTCCTACGAGCAGTACTTC.

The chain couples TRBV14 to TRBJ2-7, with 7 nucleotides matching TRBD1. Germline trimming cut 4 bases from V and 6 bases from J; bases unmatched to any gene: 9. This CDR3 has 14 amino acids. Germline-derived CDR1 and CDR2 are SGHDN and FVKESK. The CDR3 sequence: CASSLKQGRGEQYF. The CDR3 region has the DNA TGTGCCAGCAGCCTCAAACAGGGGCGAGGCGAGCAGTACTTC.

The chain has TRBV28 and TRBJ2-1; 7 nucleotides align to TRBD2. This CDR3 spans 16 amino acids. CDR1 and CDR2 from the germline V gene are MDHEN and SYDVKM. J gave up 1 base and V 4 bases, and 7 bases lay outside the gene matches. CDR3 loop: CASSSRLAESYNEQFF. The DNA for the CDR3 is TGTGCCAGCAGTTCCCGACTAGCCGAGTCCTACAATGAGCAGTTCTTC.

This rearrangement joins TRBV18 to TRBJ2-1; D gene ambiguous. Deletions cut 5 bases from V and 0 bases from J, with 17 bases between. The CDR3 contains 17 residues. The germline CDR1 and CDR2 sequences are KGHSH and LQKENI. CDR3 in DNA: TGTGCCAGCTCATCGCGGAGCGCTGAGAGCTCCTACAATGAGCAGTTCTTC. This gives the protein CASSSRSAESSYNEQFF.

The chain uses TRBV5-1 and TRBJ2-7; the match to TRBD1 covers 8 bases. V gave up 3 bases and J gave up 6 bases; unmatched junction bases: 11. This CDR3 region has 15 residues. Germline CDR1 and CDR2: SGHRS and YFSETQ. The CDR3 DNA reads TGCGCCAGCAGCTCCGGACAGGGCACCTTCCTCGAGCAGTACTTC. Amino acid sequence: CASSSGQGTFLEQYF. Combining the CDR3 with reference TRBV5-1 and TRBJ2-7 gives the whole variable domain KAGVTQTPRYLIKTRGQQVTLSCSPISGHRSVSWYQQTPGQGLQFLFEYFSETQRNKGNFPGRFSGRQFSNSRSEMNVSTLELGDSALYLCASSSGQGTFLEQYFGPGTRLTVT.

The CDR3 is CASSPYSGRAGKTGELFF. Written as DNA, the CDR3 is TGTGCCAGCAGTCCTTATAGCGGGAGGGCCGGGAAAACCGGGGAGCTGTTTTTT. The rearrangement joins TRBV2 to TRBJ2-2, with TRBD2 identical over 11 bases. V was clipped by 5 bases and J by 5 bases; unmatched bases: 13. The CDR3 spans 18 residues. Per germline, CDR1 SNHLY and CDR2 FYNNEI. Filled out from reference TRBV2 and TRBJ2-2, the complete variable domain reads EPEVTQTPSHQVTQMGQEVILRCVPISNHLYFYWYRQILGQKVEFLVSFYNNEISEKSEIFDDQFSVERPDGSNFTLKIRSTKLEDSAMYFCASSPYSGRAGKTGELFFGEGSRLTVL.

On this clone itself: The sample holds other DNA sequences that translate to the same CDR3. In nucleotides, the CDR3 is TGTGCCAGCAGCTCCAAGGATACGCAGTATTTT. Translating it yields CASSSKDTQYF. This rearrangement joins TRBV7-2 to TRBJ2-3, with D hard to call. V gave up 4 bases and J gave up 6 bases, with 5 bases separating them. Germline CDR1 SGHTA, CDR2 FQGNSA. The CDR3 length is 11 residues.